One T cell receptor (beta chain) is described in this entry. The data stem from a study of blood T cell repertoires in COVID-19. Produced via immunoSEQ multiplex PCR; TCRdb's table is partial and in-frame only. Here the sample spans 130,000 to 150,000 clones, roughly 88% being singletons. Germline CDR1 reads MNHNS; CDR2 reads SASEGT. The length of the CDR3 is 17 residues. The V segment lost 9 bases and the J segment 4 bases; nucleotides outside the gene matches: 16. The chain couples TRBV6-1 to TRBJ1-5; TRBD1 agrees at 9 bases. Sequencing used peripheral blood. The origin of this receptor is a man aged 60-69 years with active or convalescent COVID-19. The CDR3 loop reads CASRERSGTGSNQPQHF. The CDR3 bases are TGTGCCAGTAGAGAACGTTCCGGGACAGGGAGTAATCAGCCCCAGCATTTT.